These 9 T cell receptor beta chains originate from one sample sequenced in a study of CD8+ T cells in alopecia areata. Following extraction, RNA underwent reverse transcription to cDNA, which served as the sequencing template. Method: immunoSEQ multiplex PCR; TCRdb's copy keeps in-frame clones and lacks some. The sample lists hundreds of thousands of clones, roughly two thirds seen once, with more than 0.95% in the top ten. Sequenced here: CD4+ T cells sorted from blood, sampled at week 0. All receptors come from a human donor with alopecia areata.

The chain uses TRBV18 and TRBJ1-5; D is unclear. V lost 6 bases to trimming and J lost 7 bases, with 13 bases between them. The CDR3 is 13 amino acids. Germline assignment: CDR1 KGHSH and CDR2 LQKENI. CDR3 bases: TGTGCCAGCTCTTTCCACCGGGAGCAGCCCCAGCATTTT. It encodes CASSFHREQPQHF.

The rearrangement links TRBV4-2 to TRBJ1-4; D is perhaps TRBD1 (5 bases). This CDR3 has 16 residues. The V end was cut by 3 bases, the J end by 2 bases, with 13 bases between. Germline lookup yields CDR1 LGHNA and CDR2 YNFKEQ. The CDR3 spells CASSQPDIGTNEKLFF. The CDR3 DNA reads TGTGCCAGCAGCCAGCCGGACATCGGCACTAATGAAAAACTGTTTTTT.

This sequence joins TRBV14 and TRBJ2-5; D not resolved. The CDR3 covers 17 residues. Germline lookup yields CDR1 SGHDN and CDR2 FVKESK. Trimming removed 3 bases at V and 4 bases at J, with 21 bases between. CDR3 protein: CASSHGQRHTGGETQYF. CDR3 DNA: TGTGCCAGCAGCCACGGCCAACGACACACTGGCGGAGAGACCCAGTACTTC.

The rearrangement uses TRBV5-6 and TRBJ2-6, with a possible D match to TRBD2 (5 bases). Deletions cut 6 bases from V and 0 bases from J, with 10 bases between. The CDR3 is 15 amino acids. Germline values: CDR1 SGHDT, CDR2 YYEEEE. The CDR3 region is CASNRGTSGANVLTF. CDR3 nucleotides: TGTGCCAGCAATCGGGGTACCTCTGGGGCCAACGTCCTGACTTTC.

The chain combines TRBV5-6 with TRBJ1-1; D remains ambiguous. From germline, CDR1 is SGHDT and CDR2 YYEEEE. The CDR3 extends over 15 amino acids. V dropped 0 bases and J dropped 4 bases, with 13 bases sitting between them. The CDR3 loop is CASSLAPTRGTEAFF. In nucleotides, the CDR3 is TGTGCCAGCAGCTTGGCACCCACCCGGGGCACTGAAGCTTTCTTT. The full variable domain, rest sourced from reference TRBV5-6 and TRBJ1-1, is DAGVTQSPTHLIKTRGQQVTLRCSPKSGHDTVSWYQQALGQGPQFIFQYYEEEERQRGNFPDRFSGHQFPNYSSELNVNALLLGDSALYLCASSLAPTRGTEAFFGQGTRLTVV.

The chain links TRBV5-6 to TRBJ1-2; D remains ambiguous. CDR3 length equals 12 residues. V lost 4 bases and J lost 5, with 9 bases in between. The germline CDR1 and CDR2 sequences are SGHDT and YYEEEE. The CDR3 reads CASSQTEYGYTF. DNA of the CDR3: TGTGCCAGCAGCCAGACTGAATATGGCTACACCTTC.

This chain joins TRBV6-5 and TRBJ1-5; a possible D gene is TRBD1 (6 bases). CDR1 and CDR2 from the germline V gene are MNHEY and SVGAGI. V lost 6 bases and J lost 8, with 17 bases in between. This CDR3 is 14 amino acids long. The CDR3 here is CASRATGQGKPQHF. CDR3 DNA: TGTGCCAGCAGAGCCACAGGGCAGGGGAAGCCCCAGCATTTT.

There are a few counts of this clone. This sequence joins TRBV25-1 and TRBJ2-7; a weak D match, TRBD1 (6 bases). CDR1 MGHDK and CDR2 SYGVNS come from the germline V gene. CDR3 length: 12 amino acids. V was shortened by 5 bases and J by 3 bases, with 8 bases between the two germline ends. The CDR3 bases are TGTGCCAGCAGTCCCAGGGGCTACGAGCAGTACTTC. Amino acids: CASSPRGYEQYF.

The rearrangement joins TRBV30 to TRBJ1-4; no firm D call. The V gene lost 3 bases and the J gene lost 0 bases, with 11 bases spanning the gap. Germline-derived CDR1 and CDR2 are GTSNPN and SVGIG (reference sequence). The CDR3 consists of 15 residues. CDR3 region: CAWRGLAATNEKLFF. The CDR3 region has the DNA TGTGCCTGGAGGGGATTGGCTGCAACTAATGAAAAACTGTTTTTT.